This T cell receptor (beta chain) came from a study of blood T cell repertoires in COVID-19. Background on the study: COVID-19 samples collected from the United States, Italy and Spain covered acute and convalescent phases.

The length of the CDR3 is 13 residues. The V end lost 4 bases, the J end lost 0 bases, and 5 bases lay between the germline ends. Germline V gene sequence: CDR1 SGHTA, CDR2 FQGTGA. Assay used: immunoSEQ multiplex PCR; TCRdb lists only in-frame clones, some missing. The sample contains about 130,000 clones, 85% of which appear only once. The sequencing input was peripheral blood. The origin of this receptor is a man of 80 years or more with active or convalescent COVID-19. The chain combines TRBV7-3 with TRBJ2-3; perhaps TRBD2 as D (5 bases). CDR3 DNA sequence: TGTGCCAGCAGCTGGACTAGCACAGATACGCAGTATTTT. Encoded protein: CASSWTSTDTQYF.